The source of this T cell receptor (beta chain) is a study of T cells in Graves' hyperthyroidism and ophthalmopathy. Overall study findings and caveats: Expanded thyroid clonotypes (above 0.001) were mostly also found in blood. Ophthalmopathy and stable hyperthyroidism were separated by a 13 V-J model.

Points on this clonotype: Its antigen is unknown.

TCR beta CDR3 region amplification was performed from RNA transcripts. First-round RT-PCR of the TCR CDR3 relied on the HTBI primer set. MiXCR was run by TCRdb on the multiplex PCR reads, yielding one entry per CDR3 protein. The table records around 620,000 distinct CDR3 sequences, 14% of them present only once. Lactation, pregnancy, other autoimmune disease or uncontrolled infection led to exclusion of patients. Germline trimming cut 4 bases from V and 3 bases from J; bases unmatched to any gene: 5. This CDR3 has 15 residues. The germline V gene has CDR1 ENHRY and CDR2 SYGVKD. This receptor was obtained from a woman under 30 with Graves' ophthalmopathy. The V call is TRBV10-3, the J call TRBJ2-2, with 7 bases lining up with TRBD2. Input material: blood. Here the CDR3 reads CAISGTAGDTGELFF. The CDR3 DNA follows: TGTGCCATCAGTGGGACGGCGGGGGACACCGGGGAGCTGTTTTTT.